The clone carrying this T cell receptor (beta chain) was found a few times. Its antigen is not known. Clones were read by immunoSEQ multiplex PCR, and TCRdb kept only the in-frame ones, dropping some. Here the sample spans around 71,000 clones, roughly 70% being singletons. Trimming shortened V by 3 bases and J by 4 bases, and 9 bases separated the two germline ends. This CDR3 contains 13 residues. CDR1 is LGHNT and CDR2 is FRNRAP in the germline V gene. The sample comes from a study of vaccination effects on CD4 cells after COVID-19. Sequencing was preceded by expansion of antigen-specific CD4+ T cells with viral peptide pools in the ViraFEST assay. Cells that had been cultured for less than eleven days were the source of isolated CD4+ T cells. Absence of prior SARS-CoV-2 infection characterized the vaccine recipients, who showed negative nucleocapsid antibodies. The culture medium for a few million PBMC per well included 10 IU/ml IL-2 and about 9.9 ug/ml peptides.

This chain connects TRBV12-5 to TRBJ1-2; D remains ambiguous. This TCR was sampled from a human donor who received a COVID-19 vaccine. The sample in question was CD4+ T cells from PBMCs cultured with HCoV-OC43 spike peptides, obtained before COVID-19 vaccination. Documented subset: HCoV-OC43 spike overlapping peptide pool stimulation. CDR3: CASGFERVYGYTF. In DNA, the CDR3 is TGTGCTAGTGGTTTTGAGAGGGTCTATGGCTACACCTTC. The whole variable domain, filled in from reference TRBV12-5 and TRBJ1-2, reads DARVTQTPRHKVTEMGQEVTMRCQPILGHNTVFWYRQTMMQGLELLAYFRNRAPLDDSGMPKDRFSAEMPDATLATLKIQPSEPRDSAVYFCASGFERVYGYTFGSGTRLTVV.